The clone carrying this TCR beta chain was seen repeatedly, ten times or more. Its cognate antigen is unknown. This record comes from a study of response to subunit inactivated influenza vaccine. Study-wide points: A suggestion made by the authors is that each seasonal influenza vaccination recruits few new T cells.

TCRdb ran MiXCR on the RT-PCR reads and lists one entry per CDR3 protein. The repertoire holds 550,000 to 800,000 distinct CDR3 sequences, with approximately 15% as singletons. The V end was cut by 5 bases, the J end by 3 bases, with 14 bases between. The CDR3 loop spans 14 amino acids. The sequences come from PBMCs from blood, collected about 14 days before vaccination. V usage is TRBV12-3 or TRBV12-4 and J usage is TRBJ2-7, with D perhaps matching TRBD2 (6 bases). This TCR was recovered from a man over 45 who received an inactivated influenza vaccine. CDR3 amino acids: CASSPGTPRYEQYF. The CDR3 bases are TGTGCCAGCAGTCCCGGGACTCCCCGCTACGAGCAGTACTTC.